One and the same sample provided the 25 T cell receptor beta chains below, sequenced in a study of Graves' ophthalmopathy and Graves' hyperthyroidism. Amplification of the TCR beta CDR3 regions used RNA transcripts (as template). HTBI-primed first-round RT-PCR preceded second-round multiplex PCR. TCRdb redid the calling of the multiplex PCR reads with MiXCR, one entry per CDR3 protein. Among about half a million distinct CDR3 sequences listed, 13% to 15% were seen once. What was sequenced was blood. The receptors were gathered from a woman aged 25-40 years with Graves' ophthalmopathy.

The sample holds a few counts of this clonotype. The rearrangement joins TRBV6-1 to TRBJ2-7; 10 bases are a match to TRBD1. V shed 7 bases and J 0 bases; nucleotides not matched to a gene: 9. CDR1 is MNHNS and CDR2 is SASEGT in the germline V gene. The CDR3 is made up of 16 amino acids. CDR3 residues: CASILSRTGGSYEQYF. In DNA, the CDR3 is TGTGCCAGCATCCTATCCCGGACAGGGGGCTCCTACGAGCAGTACTTC.

In this sample, this clonotype turned up many times. V usage is TRBV19 and J usage is TRBJ2-2, with 13 bases lining up with TRBD2. The germline CDR1 and CDR2 sequences are LNHDA and SQIVND (reference sequence). V lost 4 bases, J lost 5 bases, and 4 bases stayed unmatched. CDR3 length equals 16 residues. CDR3 DNA: TGTGCCAGTAGTAGGCCGGGACTAGCGGGAACCGGGGAGCTGTTTTTT. It codes for CASSRPGLAGTGELFF. Supplemented by reference TRBV19 and TRBJ2-2, the full variable domain reads DGGITQSPKYLFRKEGQNVTLSCEQNLNHDAMYWYRQDPGQGLRLIYYSQIVNDFQKGDIAEGYSVSREKKESFPLTVTSAQKNPTAFYLCASSRPGLAGTGELFFGEGSRLTVL.

This clonotype was seen repeatedly, ten times or more. The V gene is TRBV28, the J gene TRBJ2-6; D ambiguous. The CDR3 is 15 amino acids. Germline values: CDR1 MDHEN, CDR2 SYDVKM. Trimming pared 6 bases from V and 0 bases from J, leaving 9 bases between. CDR3 sequence (DNA): TGTGCCAGCAGACAATACAGCTCTGGGGCCAACGTCCTGACTTTC. Translated, it gives CASRQYSSGANVLTF.

There are many counts of this clonotype. The rearrangement uses TRBV10-2 and TRBJ2-7, with 7 bases matching TRBD1. CDR3 size: 15 residues. V lost 6 bases, J lost 9 bases, and 17 bases stayed unmatched. Germline CDR1 WSHSY, CDR2 SAAADI. CDR3 DNA sequence: TGCGCCAGCAGGGAACCGGGACAGACCCTCTCATGGCAGTACTTC. Encoded protein: CASREPGQTLSWQYF.

The rearrangement joins TRBV18 to TRBJ1-1, with a possible D match to TRBD1 (5 bases). The CDR3 spans 15 residues. The V gene lost 4 bases and the J gene lost 5 bases, with 17 bases spanning the gap. Germline V gene data show CDR1 as KGHSH and CDR2 as LQKENI. The CDR3 region has the DNA TGTGCCAGCTCACGGCCGAGTGGGACGGGAACTGAAGCTTTCTTT. As protein: CASSRPSGTGTEAFF.

This clonotype occurred many times. V is TRBV6-1 and J is TRBJ1-6; D is perhaps TRBD1 (5 bases). CDR1 and CDR2 from the germline V gene are MNHNS and SASEGT. This CDR3 has 15 amino acids. V shed 4 bases and J shed 9 bases, with 16 bases lying between them. The CDR3 bases are TGTGCCAGCAGTGTAGGACATGACCGTCGTTCACCCCTCCACTTT. Translated: CASSVGHDRRSPLHF.

This clonotype was counted ten times or more. This chain connects TRBV6-5 to TRBJ1-1; D not certain. Germline CDR1 is MNHEY and CDR2 is SVGAGI. The CDR3 has 13 amino acids. Trimming shortened V by 0 bases and J by 4 bases, and 6 bases separated the two germline ends. CDR3 DNA sequence: TGTGCCAGCAGTTACTCCATGACCACTGAAGCTTTCTTT. It is translated as CASSYSMTTEAFF.

This clonotype occurred a few times. V usage is TRBV2 and J usage is TRBJ2-7; D is unresolved. Deletions cut 3 bases from V and 6 bases from J, with 18 bases between. Looked up from germline, CDR1 is SNHLY and CDR2 is FYNNEI. The CDR3 extends over 15 amino acids. In DNA form, the CDR3 reads TGTGCCAGCAGTGATGAGGTCTCACATCTCTGCGAGCAGTACTTC. Protein sequence: CASSDEVSHLCEQYF.

This clonotype showed up many times. The chain employs TRBV12-5 and TRBJ2-7, with D hard to call. The CDR3 runs to 12 residues. The V gene lost 2 bases and the J gene lost 6 bases, with 8 bases spanning the gap. The germline gives CDR1 LGHNT, CDR2 FRNRAP. CDR3 loop: CASGLSTGEQYF. The CDR3, as DNA: TGTGCTAGTGGTTTGTCGACCGGCGAGCAGTACTTC.

The genes are TRBV5-1 and TRBJ1-1; D gene unclear. This CDR3 region has 15 residues. The germline V gene has CDR1 SGHRS and CDR2 YFSETQ. Trimming left V 4 bases short and J 1 base short, with 14 bases between. The CDR3 region is CASSPERSWNTEAFF. The DNA of the CDR3 is TGCGCCAGCAGCCCGGAGCGCAGCTGGAACACTGAAGCTTTCTTT.

The chain joins TRBV3-1 to TRBJ1-1, with D maybe TRBD1 (6 bases). V was cut by 4 bases and J by 10 bases, with 13 bases left in between. This CDR3 has 12 amino acids. Germline V gene data show CDR1 as LGHDT and CDR2 as YNNKEL (reference sequence). CDR3 amino acids: CASSPWGRGAFF. For the CDR3, the DNA is TGTGCCAGCAGCCCCTGGGGCAGGGGAGCTTTCTTT.

This clonotype was counted at least ten times. The CDR3 region is CASSETGTPSYEQYF. In DNA form, the CDR3 reads TGTGCCAGCAGCGAGACCGGGACACCGTCCTACGAGCAGTACTTC. The chain uses TRBV6-1 and TRBJ2-7, with a possible D match to TRBD1 (6 bases). V was clipped by 6 bases and J by 1 base, with 16 bases between them. Germline values: CDR1 MNHNS, CDR2 SASEGT. CDR3 length: 15 residues.

This clonotype was seen a handful of times. This chain joins TRBV30 and TRBJ1-2; 10 bases fit TRBD1. Germline V gene lookup returns CDR1 GTSNPN and CDR2 SVGIG (reference sequence). The CDR3 runs to 16 residues. The V and J ends lost 5 bases and 2 bases, in that order; junction bases with no gene match: 11. Here the CDR3 DNA reads TGTGCCTGGGTATTACGCCCGGGACAGGGGAACTATGGCTACACCTTC. This encodes CAWVLRPGQGNYGYTF.

The sample holds many counts of this clonotype. The chain carries TRBV18 and TRBJ1-6; D not resolved. Deletions cut 3 bases from V and 5 bases from J, with 5 bases between. This CDR3 region has 13 residues. The germline gives CDR1 KGHSH, CDR2 LQKENI. The CDR3 sequence is CASSPGNNSPLHF. The CDR3 DNA follows: TGTGCCAGCTCACCGGGGAATAATTCACCCCTCCACTTT.

This clonotype was seen at least ten times. J is TRBJ2-2 and V is TRBV6-4; D possibly corresponds to TRBD1 (5 bases). The CDR3 extends over 14 amino acids. Between the trimmed V and J ends, which lost 4 bases and 8 bases, there was a span of 14 bases. Germline loops: CDR1 MRHNA, CDR2 SNTAGT. CDR3 sequence reads: CASSVAGNSGELFF. The CDR3 region has the DNA TGTGCCAGCAGTGTGGCAGGGAACTCGGGGGAGCTGTTTTTT.

This clonotype was counted at least ten times. The rearrangement joins TRBV6-1 to TRBJ2-5, with 7 positions matching TRBD1. Germline values: CDR1 MNHNS, CDR2 SASEGT. The CDR3 runs to 15 residues. V lost 2 bases to trimming and J lost 5 bases; unmatched junction nucleotides: 8. In DNA, the CDR3 is TGTGCCAGCAGTGAACCCTCGACAGGGTTGGAGACCCAGTACTTC. This encodes CASSEPSTGLETQYF.

This clonotype was recorded at least ten times. The chain recombines TRBV13 with TRBJ2-5; 15 bases align to TRBD2. V shed 3 bases, J shed 4 bases, and the junction held 3 bases outside the gene matches. This CDR3 has 16 amino acids. From germline, CDR1 is PRHDT and CDR2 FYEKMQ (reference sequence). The CDR3 protein is CASSFRTSGGGETQYF. The CDR3, as DNA: TGTGCCAGCAGCTTCCGGACTAGCGGGGGGGGAGAGACCCAGTACTTC. Full variable domain (rest looked up from reference TRBV13 and TRBJ2-5): AAGVIQSPRHLIKEKRETATLKCYPIPRHDTVYWYQQGPGQDPQFLISFYEKMQSDKGSIPDRFSAQQFSDYHSELNMSSLELGDSALYFCASSFRTSGGGETQYFGPGTRLLVL.

This clonotype appeared many times. The J gene is TRBJ2-7, the V gene TRBV20-1; 11 bases are shared with TRBD2. The ends lost 2 bases at V and 2 bases at J; junction bases unmatched: 5. CDR1 and CDR2 from the germline V gene are DFQATT and SNEGSKA (reference sequence). This CDR3 region has 15 residues. Written as DNA, the CDR3 is TGCAGTGCTAGAATACGACTAGCGGGAACCTACGAGCAGTACTTC. It is translated as CSARIRLAGTYEQYF.

The V gene is TRBV4-1, the J gene TRBJ2-1; TRBD2 aligns across 7 bases. Germline loops: CDR1 MGHRA, CDR2 YSYEKL. This CDR3 comprises 17 residues. J gave up 7 bases and V 0 bases, and 12 bases lay outside the gene matches. The CDR3 spells CASSQEGGEGLINEQFF. The CDR3 DNA reads as TGCGCCAGCAGCCAAGAGGGAGGGGAGGGACTAATAAATGAGCAGTTCTTC.

This clonotype came up many times. The gene calls are TRBV10-3 and TRBJ1-2; 8 positions match TRBD1. The CDR3 has 14 amino acids. After removal of 7 bases from V and 1 base from J, the junction contained 5 bases not matched to a gene. The V gene's germline CDR1 is ENHRY and CDR2 SYGVKD. CDR3 in DNA: TGTGCCATCACTGCGACAGGGGATAACTATGGCTACACCTTC. Its protein is CAITATGDNYGYTF.

This clonotype was observed at least ten times. CDR3 sequence reads: CATSRGEEDTGELFF. In DNA, the CDR3 is TGTGCCACCAGCCGAGGGGAGGAGGACACCGGGGAGCTGTTTTTT. The rearrangement uses TRBV15 and TRBJ2-2; a weak D match, TRBD2 (6 bases). Germline CDR1 is LNHNV and CDR2 is YYDKDF (reference sequence). The CDR3 loop spans 15 amino acids. With 5 bases removed from V and 3 bases from J, the gap between germline ends came to 13 bases. Full variable domain (remainder filled in from reference TRBV15 and TRBJ2-2): DAMVIQNPRYQVTQFGKPVTLSCSQTLNHNVMYWYQQKSSQAPKLLFHYYDKDFNNEADTPDNFQSRRPNTSFCFLDIRSPGLGDTAMYLCATSRGEEDTGELFFGEGSRLTVL.

The chain recombines TRBV11-2 with TRBJ2-7; D unclear. This CDR3 is 16 amino acids long. Germline assignment: CDR1 SGHAT and CDR2 FQNNGV. The V and J ends lost 1 base and 0 bases respectively, with 13 bases between them. CDR3: CASSLGRGPPSYEQYF. DNA for the CDR3: TGTGCCAGCAGCTTAGGTCGAGGCCCACCCTCCTACGAGCAGTACTTC.

The rearrangement links TRBV28 to TRBJ2-5; 8 nucleotides match TRBD2. V shed 8 bases and J 4 bases; nucleotides not matched to a gene: 6. CDR3 size: 13 residues. CDR1 and CDR2 (germline): MDHEN, SYDVKM. The CDR3 nucleotides read TGTGCCAGCCTCGGGGGGGCCGGAGAGACCCAGTACTTC. It codes for CASLGGAGETQYF. The full variable domain, with the rest looked up from reference TRBV28 and TRBJ2-5, is DVKVTQSSRYLVKRTGEKVFLECVQDMDHENMFWYRQDPGLGLRLIYFSYDVKMKEKGDIPEGYSVSREKKERFSLILESASTNQTSMYLCASLGGAGETQYFGPGTRLLVL.

V gene TRBV6-1 combines with J gene TRBJ2-5; a weak D match, TRBD2 (6 bases). V lost 2 bases to trimming and J lost 9 bases, with 22 bases between them. This CDR3 comprises 16 residues. Germline CDR1 is MNHNS and CDR2 is SASEGT. CDR3 sequence reads: CASSETPPGGLRPQYF. CDR3 in DNA: TGTGCCAGCAGTGAAACTCCTCCAGGAGGGCTAAGGCCCCAGTACTTC.

This clonotype was counted only a few times. The rearrangement links TRBV10-3 to TRBJ2-7; 9 bases fit TRBD2. Germline-derived CDR1 and CDR2 are ENHRY and SYGVKD. The CDR3 runs 15 residues. V was pared by 3 bases and J by 1 base, with 4 bases of the junction left unmatched. The CDR3 sequence is CAISDSGGASYEQYF. CDR3 in DNA: TGTGCCATCAGTGATAGCGGGGGCGCGTCCTACGAGCAGTACTTC.